This TCR beta chain was retrieved from a study of early T cells in non-severe SARS-CoV-2 infection. V shed 6 bases and J shed 0 bases, with 9 bases lying between them. CDR3 length: 14 residues. Germline CDR1 reads MDHEN; CDR2 reads SYDVKM. TCRdb ran MiXCR on the 5' RACE reads and lists one entry per CDR3 protein. The sample holds 65,000 to 85,000 distinct CDR3 sequences, 9% to 10% seen once. The chain employs TRBV28 and TRBJ2-1; D gene uncertain. The sequence came from an adult who was a healthcare worker with PCR-confirmed SARS-CoV-2 infection or an uninfected control (not recorded which). Sequencing was performed on whole blood, taken at baseline. The CDR3 reads CASRARSSYNEQFF. The CDR3 DNA reads as TGTGCCAGCAGAGCTAGAAGCTCCTACAATGAGCAGTTCTTC.